This entry lists 22 T cell receptor gamma chains sequenced from one sample in a study of gamma-delta chains in newborns, infants, children. TCRdb redid clone calling on the reads using CATT. The sample comprises roughly 2,500 gamma-chain clones, around a quarter of which are singletons, and over 15% rests with the top ten. Sequenced input: blood. Receptors originate from a child who was a newborn, infant or young child, either healthy, febrile or measles-vaccinated (not recorded which).

The genes are TRGV9 and TRGJP. V gave up 2 bases and J gave up 4 bases; unmatched junction bases: 11. The length of the CDR3 is 19 residues. The germline V gene encodes CDR1 GITISATS and CDR2 ISYDGTV (reference sequence). The CDR3 DNA follows: TGTGCCTTGTGGGAGGATATAGCGATCCAAGAGTTGGGCAAAAAAATCAAGGTATTT. Protein product: CALWEDIAIQELGKKIKVF.

As regards this clone: Possible read error: a much larger clone is one base away. Additional DNA sequences in this sample encode the identical CDR3. The chain couples TRGV9 to TRGJP. Germline CDR1 and CDR2: GITISATS and ISYDGTV (reference sequence). CDR3 length: 17 residues. For the CDR3, the DNA is TGTGCATTGTGGGATAATCGTGAAGGGTTGGGCAAAAAAATCAAGGTATTT. The encoded protein is CALWDNREGLGKKIKVF.

V usage is TRGV9 and J usage is TRGJP. Germline CDR1 and CDR2: GITISATS and ISYDGTV (reference sequence). The CDR3 covers 17 residues. J was trimmed by 6 bases and V by 3 bases; bases with no gene match: 8. In nucleotides, the CDR3 is TGTGCCTTGTGGGAGACGCTCGGAGAGTTGGGCAAAAAAATCAAGGTATTT. This encodes CALWETLGELGKKIKVF.

This clone is medium-sized by share. The chain uses TRGV2 and TRGJ1 or TRGJ2. The CDR3 is made up of 10 amino acids. With 0 bases clipped from V and 10 bases from J, the junction kept 0 bases outside the gene matches. Germline CDR1 and CDR2: EGSNGY and YDSYNSKV. The CDR3 DNA sequence: TGTGCCACCTGGGACGGGAAGAAACTCTTT. It is translated as CATWDGKKLF.

This clone is labeled as medium-sized. This sample also contains other DNA sequences that code for the same CDR3. The chain couples TRGV9 to TRGJP. CDR1 GITISATS and CDR2 ISYDGTV come from the germline V gene (reference sequence). CDR3 length: 16 residues. V was pared by 1 base and J by 7 bases, with 4 bases of the junction left unmatched. CDR3 amino acids: CALWEVRELGKKIKVF. CDR3 DNA sequence: TGTGCCTTGTGGGAGGTAAGGGAGTTGGGCAAAAAAATCAAGGTATTT.

This clone is medium-sized within its sample. This chain joins TRGV9 and TRGJP. The CDR3 spans 18 residues. V lost 0 bases, J lost 4 bases, and 6 bases stayed unmatched. Germline lookup yields CDR1 GITISATS and CDR2 ISYDGTV (reference sequence). The CDR3 loop is CALWEVQSQELGKKIKVF. CDR3 nucleotide sequence: TGTGCCTTGTGGGAGGTGCAGTCCCAAGAGTTGGGCAAAAAAATCAAGGTATTT.

For this clone: One end of the junction is discordant with germline, which a read error may explain. The chain uses TRGV9 and TRGJ1 or TRGJ2. Germline CDR1 GITISATS, CDR2 ISYDGTV (reference sequence). The CDR3 spans 12 residues. CDR3 sequence reads: CALWSPYYKQLF. The CDR3 DNA reads as TGTGCCTTGTGGTCTCCTTATTATAAGCAACTCTTT.

This clone was counted a few times. The chain carries TRGV4 and TRGJ1 or TRGJ2. The CDR3 runs 13 residues. Germline CDR1 is EGSTGY and CDR2 is YDSYTSSV. After removal of 0 bases from V and 4 bases from J, the junction contained 3 bases not matched to a gene. CDR3 amino acids: CATWDGRYYKKLF. The DNA of the CDR3 is TGTGCCACCTGGGATGGGCGGTATTATAAGAAACTCTTT.

This clone was detected only a few times. The sample has other DNA sequences that encode this CDR3 too. The rearrangement links TRGV9 to TRGJP. The CDR3 has 18 residues. Germline CDR1 and CDR2: GITISATS and ISYDGTV (reference sequence). Trimming at V came to 2 bases and at J to 4 bases, leaving 8 bases not matched to a gene. DNA of the CDR3: TGTGCCTTGTGGGAGGCGCGGGGACAAGAGTTGGGCAAAAAAATCAAGGTATTT. It encodes CALWEARGQELGKKIKVF.

The chain employs TRGV9 and TRGJP. Germline CDR1 and CDR2: GITISATS and ISYDGTV (reference sequence). Trimming cost V 0 bases and J 3 bases; bases outside gene matches: 11. The CDR3 totals 20 residues. CDR3: CALWEVQRPKQELGKKIKVF. The CDR3 bases are TGTGCCTTGTGGGAGGTGCAACGCCCGAAGCAAGAGTTGGGCAAAAAAATCAAGGTATTT.

The chain combines TRGV9 with TRGJP. Trimming at V came to 2 bases and at J to 4 bases, leaving 11 bases not matched to a gene. The germline V gene encodes CDR1 GITISATS and CDR2 ISYDGTV (reference sequence). The CDR3 runs to 19 residues. The CDR3 DNA follows: TGTGCCTTGTGGGAGGCCCTCGGCGACCAAGAGTTGGGCAAAAAAATCAAGGTATTT. Its protein is CALWEALGDQELGKKIKVF.

A few counts support this clone. Other nucleotide sequences from this sample produce the same CDR3. This chain links TRGV9 with TRGJP. Germline assignment: CDR1 GITISATS and CDR2 ISYDGTV (reference sequence). With 1 base clipped from V and 7 bases from J, the junction kept 4 bases outside the gene matches. The CDR3 has 16 amino acids. For the CDR3, the DNA is TGTGCCTTGTGGGAGGTTATGGAGTTGGGCAAAAAAATCAAGGTATTT. As protein: CALWEVMELGKKIKVF.

This clone appeared a few times. This sequence joins TRGV9 and TRGJP. Trimming at V came to 5 bases and at J to 2 bases, leaving 3 bases not matched to a gene. CDR3 length: 16 residues. Germline assignment: CDR1 GITISATS and CDR2 ISYDGTV (reference sequence). The CDR3 protein is CALWARQELGKKIKVF. The DNA for the CDR3 is TGTGCCTTGTGGGCCAGGCAAGAGTTGGGCAAAAAAATCAAGGTATTT.

This clone is judged large. The sample has other DNA sequences that encode this CDR3 too. V gene TRGV9 combines with J gene TRGJP. V gave up 0 bases and J gave up 2 bases; unmatched junction bases: 4. The length of the CDR3 is 18 residues. CDR1 GITISATS and CDR2 ISYDGTV come from the germline V gene (reference sequence). This CDR3 is CALWEVPRQELGKKIKVF. The CDR3 DNA follows: TGTGCCTTGTGGGAGGTGCCGCGGCAAGAGTTGGGCAAAAAAATCAAGGTATTT.

With respect to this clone: A far larger clone is off by one base, so a read error is likely. V and J are TRGV9 and TRGJP. The germline CDR1 and CDR2 sequences are GITISATS and ISYDGTV (reference sequence). This CDR3 region has 17 residues. This chain's CDR3 is CALWEVSVESGKKIKVF. In DNA, the CDR3 is TGTGCCTTGTGGGAGGTCTCTGTGGAGTCGGGCAAAAAAATCAAGGTATTT.

In regard to this clone: A read error may be the cause here, since a much bigger clone is one base away. The same CDR3 arises from other DNA sequences in this sample as well. CDR3 amino acids: CALWDRTLVELGKKIKVF. The CDR3 nucleotides read TGTGCCTTGTGGGACAGAACTTTGGTAGAGCTGGGCAAAAAAATCAAGGTATTT. This chain connects TRGV9 to TRGJP. This CDR3 comprises 18 residues. Per the germline V gene, CDR1 is GITISATS and CDR2 is ISYDGTV (reference sequence).

This chain links TRGV9 with TRGJP. J lost 8 bases, V lost 4 bases, and 11 bases had no gene match. CDR3 length equals 17 residues. Looked up from germline, CDR1 is GITISATS and CDR2 is ISYDGTV (reference sequence). CDR3 nucleotide sequence: TGTGCCTTGTGGGATCCCAAAGACCAGTTGGGCAAAAAAATCAAGGTATTT. Translated: CALWDPKDQLGKKIKVF.

This clone is hyperexpanded (1% or more) within its sample. Other DNA sequences in the sample encode the same CDR3. The J gene is TRGJP, the V gene TRGV9. Germline V gene data show CDR1 as GITISATS and CDR2 as ISYDGTV (reference sequence). With 2 bases clipped from V and 5 bases from J, the junction kept 0 bases outside the gene matches. The CDR3 length is 15 residues. CDR3 region: CALWEEELGKKIKVF. In DNA form, the CDR3 reads TGTGCCTTGTGGGAGGAAGAGTTGGGCAAAAAAATCAAGGTATTT.

As concerns this clone: It may be a read error: a sequence one base away is much more abundant. The sample carries other DNA sequences with the same CDR3. The chain has TRGV9 and TRGJP. CDR1 is GITISATS, CDR2 ISYDGTV, per germline (reference sequence). The CDR3 contains 17 residues. With V trimmed by 4 bases and J by 6 bases, 9 bases remained unmatched. CDR3 nucleotides: TGTGCCTTGTGGGACCCACCGCGAGAGTTGGGCAAAAAAATCAAGGTATTT. Its translation: CALWDPPRELGKKIKVF.

Remarks on this clone: Its ends do not fully match the called genes, so a read error is possible. This sample also contains other DNA sequences that code for the same CDR3. This chain connects TRGV9 to TRGJP. The CDR3 is 17 residues long. Looked up from germline, CDR1 is GITISATS and CDR2 is ISYDGTV (reference sequence). The CDR3 reads CALWEVKIELGKKIKVF. DNA of the CDR3: TGTGCCTTGTGGGAGGTGAAGATTGAGTTGGGCAAAAAAATTAAGGTATTT.

This clone was picked up a small number of times. A read error may explain this, as a much larger clone is one base away. Other DNA sequences in this specimen translate into the identical CDR3. CDR3 loop: CALWETFGLGKKIKVF. The CDR3 DNA reads as TGTGCCTTGTGGGAGACCTTTGGGTTGGGCAAAAAAATCAAGGTATTT. The rearrangement links TRGV9 to TRGJP. V shed 3 bases, J shed 9 bases, and the junction held 8 bases outside the gene matches. The germline gives CDR1 GITISATS, CDR2 ISYDGTV (reference sequence). This CDR3 region has 16 residues.

This clone came up a few times. The gene calls are TRGV9 and TRGJP. V trimming: 4 bases; J trimming: 3 bases; junction bases outside the gene matches: 6. The germline CDR1 and CDR2 sequences are GITISATS and ISYDGTV (reference sequence). The CDR3 runs 17 residues. DNA of the CDR3: TGTGCCTTGTGGGACCCAGTGCAAGAGTTGGGCAAAAAAATCAAGGTATTT. Encoded protein: CALWDPVQELGKKIKVF.